The present entry profiles one T cell receptor (beta chain) with its context. Its antigen target is currently unknown. There are no base qualities to consult, and no much larger clone falls within one base. The data were obtained in a study of T cell changes during pregnancy in multiple sclerosis (dated by TCRdb to about 2019). Regarding the study in general: In women with multiple sclerosis, the researchers looked at how the T cell repertoire shifted as pregnancy progressed.

The CDR3 measures 15 amino acids from cysteine to phenylalanine. Only the CDR3 portion is preserved as DNA: 45 bases, with reading frame beginning at the first base. The V end loses 1 base and the J end loses 5 bases, and a stretch of 13 bases separates them. CDR1 and CDR2 (MGHDK, SYGVNS) derive from the germline V gene. Libraries were prepared through the immunoSEQ multiplex PCR assay. TCRdb retrieved this table from immuneACCESS and kept in-frame rearrangements only. Not all clones are present; in checked studies, unresolved V genes account for under half, and no reason is known for the remainder. This sample lists 80,000 to 130,000 clones; around 94% were detected once. Approximately 1.2% of the sample belongs to the ten largest clones.

The sequence joins TRBV25-1 to TRBJ2-3, and possibly TRBD2, on 5 matching bases. The starting material was peripheral blood, obtained in the second trimester of pregnancy. This sequence was found in a female donor with multiple sclerosis, enrolled in a pregnancy study. This receptor has the CDR3 CASSEFGSPIDTQYF. The bases are TGTGCCAGCAGTGAATTTGGGAGCCCCATAGATACGCAGTATTTT. Reference TRBV25-1 and TRBJ2-3 proteins supply the regions before and after the CDR3; the full variable domain is: EADIYQTPRYLVIGTGKKITLECSQTMGHDKMYWYQQDPGMELHLIHYSYGVNSTEKGDLSSESTVSRIRTEHFPLTLESARPSHTSQYLCASSEFGSPIDTQYFGPGTRLTVL.